This T cell receptor beta chain was recovered during a study of T cells after yellow fever vaccination. One entry per CDR3 protein, called by TCRdb with MiXCR from the 5' RACE reads. The repertoire has about 340,000 distinct CDR3 sequences, roughly 4.3% of them found once; the top ten carry 20% to 25%. In this sample, this clonotype turned up many times. The germline V gene encodes CDR1 SGHTA and CDR2 FQGNSA. CDR3 length: 14 residues. The germline V and J ends were trimmed by 5 bases and 5 bases, with 14 bases remaining between them. Specimen: PBMCs, collected 5 days after the yellow fever booster vaccination. This chain connects TRBV7-2 to TRBJ2-3; weak D call: TRBD2 (7 bases). The TCR sequence derives from a man aged 18-30 years who received the YFV17D yellow fever vaccine. This chain's CDR3 is CASSLYGGQDTQYF. CDR3 DNA sequence: TGTGCCAGCAGCCTGTACGGGGGGCAAGATACGCAGTATTTT.